A single sample is the source of the 14 T cell receptor beta chains below, sequenced in a study of T cell responses to AZD1222 COVID-19 vaccine (dated by TCRdb to 2020 to 2023). The library was obtained by the immunoSEQ multiplex PCR assay. TCRdb stores this immuneACCESS table with in-frame sequences only. Part of the clones is absent; in the studies checked, under half of the shortfall reflects unresolved V genes, and no reason is known for the rest. The table for this sample lists around 120,000 clones; 70% to 90% of them were counted only once. 8% to 9.5% of the sample lies in the top ten. What the time point label conveys for this sample: baseline before first vaccination. The sequences come from peripheral blood, collected on day 0 of AZD1222 vaccination. The receptors were gathered from an adult in good health.

This chain links TRBV6-5 with TRBJ2-1; D uncertain. Germline loops: CDR1 MNHEY, CDR2 SVGAGI. This CDR3 contains 16 residues. V was shortened by 0 bases and J by 4 bases, with 13 bases between the two germline ends. The CDR3 DNA reads as TGTGCCAGCAGTTACTCGCGGATGCACAGTTACAATGAGCAGTTCTTC. Its translation: CASSYSRMHSYNEQFF.

The CDR3 protein is CSVGQGNNQPQHF. For the CDR3, the DNA is TGCAGCGTAGGACAGGGTAACAATCAGCCCCAGCATTTT. The chain uses TRBV29-1 and TRBJ1-5, with 8 bases lining up with TRBD1. Per the germline V gene, CDR1 is SQVTM and CDR2 is ANQGSEA. The trim removed 6 bases at V and 3 bases at J, leaving 4 bases unmatched. The CDR3 covers 13 residues.

The V gene is TRBV14, the J gene TRBJ1-1; D is ambiguous. Trimming left V 2 bases short and J 4 bases short, with 14 bases between. This CDR3 is 15 amino acids long. Germline CDR1 is SGHDN and CDR2 is FVKESK. The CDR3 spells CASSQKVSGSTEAFF. CDR3 nucleotides: TGTGCCAGCAGCCAAAAGGTTTCGGGGAGCACTGAAGCTTTCTTT.

The V call is TRBV7-2, the J call TRBJ2-1; TRBD1 aligns across 8 bases. This CDR3 spans 17 amino acids. The ends lost 5 bases at V and 0 bases at J; junction bases unmatched: 9. CDR1 and CDR2 from the germline V gene are SGHTA and FQGNSA. The CDR3 sequence is CASSRNRQGSSYNEQFF. CDR3 sequence (DNA): TGTGCCAGCAGCCGTAATCGACAGGGGAGCTCCTACAATGAGCAGTTCTTC.

This chain uses TRBV28 with TRBJ2-7; 7 bases agree with TRBD2. The CDR3 is made up of 15 amino acids. The germline gives CDR1 MDHEN, CDR2 SYDVKM. The V gene end was trimmed by 5 bases and the J gene end by 2 bases; junction bases not matched to a gene: 9. The CDR3: CASSARASGTYEQYF. The CDR3 nucleotides are TGTGCCAGCAGTGCCCGGGCTAGCGGCACCTACGAGCAGTACTTC.

The genes are TRBV29-1 and TRBJ2-1; 8 nucleotides agree with TRBD2. Germline CDR1 reads SQVTM; CDR2 reads ANQGSEA. The CDR3 totals 13 residues. V trimming: 1 base; J trimming: 7 bases; junction bases outside the gene matches: 3. The CDR3 DNA reads TGCAGCGTTGAAGGACTAGCGATGAATGAGCAGTTCTTC. It yields the protein CSVEGLAMNEQFF.

This chain connects TRBV7-2 to TRBJ1-3; possibly TRBD1 for D (5 bases). CDR3 length: 16 residues. The germline V gene has CDR1 SGHTA and CDR2 FQGNSA. V lost 1 base and J lost 0, with 10 bases in between. CDR3: CASSLVRTSSGNTIYF. Here the CDR3 DNA reads TGTGCCAGCAGCTTAGTACGGACATCCTCTGGAAACACCATATATTTT.

This chain joins TRBV9 and TRBJ1-4; 11 positions agree with TRBD1. Germline V CDR1 and CDR2: SGDLS, YYNGEE. With V trimmed by 0 bases and J by 5 bases, 0 bases remained unmatched. The length of the CDR3 is 15 residues. The CDR3 here is CASSVGDRGNEKLFF. As DNA, the CDR3 is TGTGCCAGCAGCGTAGGGGACAGGGGGAATGAAAAACTGTTTTTT.

V and J are TRBV25-1 and TRBJ2-2; the match to TRBD1 covers 7 bases. This CDR3 comprises 15 residues. The germline V gene has CDR1 MGHDK and CDR2 SYGVNS. The V gene end was trimmed by 7 bases and the J gene end by 2 bases; junction bases not matched to a gene: 7. CDR3 coding DNA: TGTGCCAGCACTCCCGGGACAGCTAACACCGGGGAGCTGTTTTTT. It is translated as CASTPGTANTGELFF.

This clone occurred a few times. V and J are TRBV9 and TRBJ1-2; 8 nucleotides agree with TRBD1. The CDR3 is 15 amino acids. J gave up 8 bases and V 5 bases, and 14 bases lay outside the gene matches. Germline assignment: CDR1 SGDLS and CDR2 YYNGEE. The CDR3 DNA reads TGTGCCAGCAGACCCGAACCAGGGGGCGCGGGAGGCTACACCTTC. It encodes CASRPEPGGAGGYTF.

For the CDR3, the DNA is TGCGCCAGCAGCTTCGCGGGGTCCAGCTCCTACAATGAGCAGTTCTTC. This gives the protein CASSFAGSSSYNEQFF. V is TRBV5-1 and J is TRBJ2-1; maybe TRBD2 (6 bases). The length of the CDR3 is 16 residues. Per the germline V gene, CDR1 is SGHRS and CDR2 is YFSETQ. V was trimmed by 2 bases and J by 0 bases, leaving 12 bases between them.

This chain links TRBV28 with TRBJ1-1; D may be TRBD1 (5 bases). The V gene's germline CDR1 is MDHEN and CDR2 SYDVKM. V was trimmed by 8 bases and J by 10 bases, leaving 35 bases between them. The CDR3 has 18 residues. As DNA, the CDR3 is TGTGCCAGCTTCCCCTTTTGGTCCCCTATTAGGGGTCCGAAGGGAGCTTTCTTT. As protein: CASFPFWSPIRGPKGAFF.

The chain uses TRBV3-1 (or the pseudogene TRBV3-2) and TRBJ1-4; D gene ambiguous. The V and J ends lost 4 bases and 0 bases respectively, with 12 bases between them. The V gene's germline CDR1 is LGHDT and CDR2 YNNKEL (reference sequence). The CDR3 has 16 residues. The CDR3 DNA is TGTGCCAGCAGCCCCCGTCTGGCGGCAACTAATGAAAAACTGTTTTTT. It codes for CASSPRLAATNEKLFF.

The chain is built from TRBV15 and TRBJ1-6; D is uncertain. From germline, CDR1 is LNHNV and CDR2 YYDKDF (reference sequence). This CDR3 has 16 amino acids. V lost 5 bases to trimming and J lost 4 bases, with 15 bases between them. The CDR3 here is CATSRYGDLYNSPLHF. CDR3 in DNA: TGTGCCACCAGCCGCTACGGAGACCTATATAATTCACCCCTCCACTTT.